This entry lists 21 T cell receptor beta chains sequenced from one sample in a study of T cell repertoires in cytomegalovirus infection. In TCRdb, the reads were re-called with MiXCR into one record per CDR3 protein. This sample has more than 400,000 distinct CDR3 sequences, with about 25% found just once. Source material: PBMCs. The origin of the receptors is a human donor in good health (CMV status not recorded). Some clones in this sample may be carry-over from other donors' samples.

The table lists this clonotype with a few counts. The chain joins TRBV12-3 or TRBV12-4 to TRBJ1-2; 8 bases align to TRBD1. The CDR3 runs to 14 residues. Trimming at V came to 5 bases and at J to 5 bases, leaving 7 bases not matched to a gene. The CDR3 region has the DNA TGTGCCAGCAGTGAGACAGGGGCGGGATATGGCTACACCTTC. This encodes CASSETGAGYGYTF.

V and J are TRBV28 and TRBJ2-6, with D hard to call. The CDR3 is made up of 17 amino acids. The V end lost 5 bases, the J end lost 0 bases, and 14 bases lay between the germline ends. Germline V CDR1 and CDR2: MDHEN, SYDVKM. CDR3 amino acids: CASSLQPLSSGANVLTF. CDR3 nucleotides: TGTGCCAGCAGTCTACAGCCGCTGAGCTCTGGGGCCAACGTCCTGACTTTC.

The CDR3 DNA reads as TGTGCCAGCAGTTACTCCGAGGGGAACTATGGCTACACCTTC. It encodes CASSYSEGNYGYTF. J is TRBJ1-2 and V is TRBV6-8; TRBD1 might be the D (5 bases). The CDR3 sequence is 14 residues long. The V gene lost 0 bases and the J gene lost 2 bases, with 7 bases spanning the gap. The germline V gene has CDR1 MNHGY and CDR2 SAAAGT.

The rearrangement links TRBV4-1 to TRBJ1-2, with a tentative D call TRBD1 (5 bases). With 0 bases removed from V and 2 bases from J, the gap between germline ends came to 13 bases. This CDR3 has 16 residues. Looked up from germline, CDR1 is MGHRA and CDR2 is YSYEKL. The CDR3 loop reads CASSQEGRRGNYGYTF. The CDR3 nucleotides read TGCGCCAGCAGCCAAGAGGGACGGCGAGGGAACTATGGCTACACCTTC.

This clonotype was detected many times. V and J are TRBV7-8 and TRBJ2-3, with D possibly being TRBD1 or TRBD2 (5 bases each). The CDR3 length is 14 residues. V gave up 5 bases and J gave up 1 base, with 10 bases separating them. Germline-derived CDR1 and CDR2 are SGHVS and FQNEAQ. CDR3 loop: CASSRWGRTDTQYF. For the CDR3, the DNA is TGTGCCAGCAGCCGATGGGGACGCACAGATACGCAGTATTTT.

This clonotype was counted at least ten times. The genes are TRBV7-2 and TRBJ2-7; 7 nucleotides match TRBD1. Germline V gene sequence: CDR1 SGHTA, CDR2 FQGNSA. V trimming: 5 bases; J trimming: 3 bases; junction bases outside the gene matches: 10. This CDR3 has 15 amino acids. In DNA form, the CDR3 reads TGTGCCAGCAGCCCAGGGGGTGGTAAAGTCTACGAGCAGTACTTC. Protein sequence: CASSPGGGKVYEQYF.

The chain links TRBV5-6 to TRBJ1-1; D is undetermined. Germline V gene sequence: CDR1 SGHDT, CDR2 YYEEEE. The germline V and J ends were trimmed by 6 bases and 4 bases, with 22 bases remaining between them. The CDR3 length is 16 residues. The CDR3 DNA is TGTGCCAGCACTTATAAACCATCCCGGGGAAGCACTGAAGCTTTCTTT. Protein sequence: CASTYKPSRGSTEAFF.

The rearrangement joins TRBV6-2 or TRBV6-3 to TRBJ1-1; D not resolved. Trimming removed 6 bases from V and 7 bases from J, with 21 bases in between. The CDR3 is 15 residues long. Germline V gene data show CDR1 as MNHEY and CDR2 as SVGEGT. DNA for the CDR3: TGTGCCAGCAGCGTACCCGCCGGGCAAGCAATTGAAGCTTTCTTT. It specifies CASSVPAGQAIEAFF.

The rearrangement joins TRBV20-1 to TRBJ1-1, with D hard to call. Germline V gene data show CDR1 as DFQATT and CDR2 as SNEGSKA (reference sequence). V lost 7 bases and J 4 bases, leaving 10 bases between the germline ends. CDR3 length equals 11 residues. The CDR3 here is CSVRTLTEAFF. CDR3 nucleotide sequence: TGCAGTGTTAGGACTCTCACTGAAGCTTTCTTT.

The gene calls are TRBV27 and TRBJ1-5, with D possibly being TRBD1 (6 bases). From germline, CDR1 is MNHEY and CDR2 SMNVEV (reference sequence). Trimming left V 2 bases short and J 11 bases short, with 16 bases between. The CDR3 covers 14 residues. CDR3 protein: CASSLQGTPGAQHF. For the CDR3, the DNA is TGTGCCAGCAGTTTACAGGGGACCCCAGGGGCCCAGCATTTT.

This clonotype was counted between two and nine times. This CDR3 is CAWSGHSEAFF. In nucleotides, the CDR3 is TGTGCCTGGAGTGGGCACAGTGAAGCTTTCTTT. The rearrangement links TRBV30 to TRBJ1-1; D unresolved. CDR3 size: 11 residues. V shed 1 base and J shed 7 bases, with 7 bases lying between them. From germline, CDR1 is GTSNPN and CDR2 SVGIG (reference sequence).

J is TRBJ2-7 and V is TRBV28, with 7 positions matching TRBD2. Germline CDR1 and CDR2: MDHEN and SYDVKM. The CDR3 length is 14 residues. V was pared by 2 bases and J by 5 bases, with 6 bases of the junction left unmatched. This chain's CDR3 is CASSLVGGSNEQYF. CDR3 DNA: TGTGCCAGCAGTTTAGTCGGCGGGAGCAACGAGCAGTACTTC.

This clonotype was seen a handful of times. This chain joins TRBV12-3 or TRBV12-4 and TRBJ1-2; D is unclear. CDR3 length: 13 residues. V was shortened by 6 bases and J by 4 bases, with 12 bases between the two germline ends. CDR3 nucleotides: TGTGCCAGCAGCGTGACACCCCCCTATGGCTACACCTTC. As protein: CASSVTPPYGYTF.

The chain couples TRBV19 to TRBJ1-1; D not certain. V was cut by 4 bases and J by 1 base, with 7 bases left in between. The CDR3 extends over 13 amino acids. Germline V gene data show CDR1 as LNHDA and CDR2 as SQIVND (reference sequence). The CDR3 DNA sequence: TGTGCCAGTAGTAGGTCGTGGAACACTGAAGCTTTCTTT. Protein sequence: CASSRSWNTEAFF.

This chain uses TRBV20-1 with TRBJ2-2; no clear D gene. V lost 3 bases, J lost 4 bases, and 6 bases lay in between. CDR3 length: 12 amino acids. Germline lookup yields CDR1 DFQATT and CDR2 SNEGSKA (reference sequence). This CDR3 reads CSASASTGELFF. DNA for the CDR3: TGCAGTGCTAGTGCCTCCACCGGGGAGCTGTTTTTT.

Ten or more counts support this clonotype. The genes are TRBV7-2 and TRBJ2-3; D remains unclear. Germline CDR1 and CDR2: SGHTA and FQGNSA. Trimming removed 5 bases at V and 1 base at J, with 10 bases between. CDR3 length: 14 amino acids. The CDR3 DNA reads as TGTGCCAGCAGCATCAACCCAGGCACAGATACGCAGTATTTT. It codes for CASSINPGTDTQYF.

This clonotype was observed a few times. The J gene is TRBJ1-2, the V gene TRBV7-2, with 9 bases matching TRBD1. V gave up 3 bases and J gave up 5 bases; unmatched junction bases: 7. Germline V gives CDR1 SGHTA, CDR2 FQGNSA. The CDR3 spans 15 residues. The CDR3, as DNA: TGTGCCAGCAGCTTGACCGGGACAGGGATATATGGCTACACCTTC. Protein product: CASSLTGTGIYGYTF.

The chain joins TRBV30 to TRBJ1-1; no firm D call. V lost 6 bases, J lost 6 bases, and 8 bases lay in between. The CDR3 extends over 10 amino acids. Germline V gene lookup returns CDR1 GTSNPN and CDR2 SVGIG (reference sequence). CDR3 residues: CACGEAEAFF. DNA for the CDR3: TGTGCCTGCGGTGAGGCTGAAGCTTTCTTT.

The CDR3 spells CASSEGGYTDTQYF. CDR3 DNA: TGTGCCAGTAGTGAAGGAGGTTACACAGATACGCAGTATTTT. The chain joins TRBV19 to TRBJ2-3, with a possible D match to TRBD2 (5 bases). Trimming stripped 5 bases from V and 2 bases from J, with 11 bases between. The germline gives CDR1 LNHDA, CDR2 SQIVND (reference sequence). The CDR3 runs 14 residues.

The CDR3 here is CARQGGLRYGYTF. CDR3 nucleotides: TGTGCCCGCCAAGGGGGGTTAAGATATGGCTACACCTTC. The rearrangement uses TRBV30 and TRBJ1-2; the D gene is possibly TRBD1 (6 bases). Deletions cut 8 bases from V and 5 bases from J, with 18 bases between. The germline V gene encodes CDR1 GTSNPN and CDR2 SVGIG (reference sequence). The CDR3 runs to 13 residues.

This clonotype was seen more than once but under ten times. V gene TRBV4-3 combines with J gene TRBJ2-5; D is unclear. From germline, CDR1 is LGHNA and CDR2 YSLEER. The CDR3 has 14 residues. Trimming shortened V by 1 base and J by 5 bases, and 11 bases separated the two germline ends. The CDR3 bases are TGCGCCAGCAGCCAAGTAGGGAATGTCGAGACCCAGTACTTC. This codes for CASSQVGNVETQYF.